Each of the 10 T cell receptor beta chains below was sequenced from the same sample in a study of blood T cell repertoires in COVID-19. Assay: immunoSEQ multiplex PCR; the TCRdb copy retains only in-frame clones and omits some. Of some 150,000 clones in the sample, about 86% were seen once. The sequencing sample was made of peripheral blood. Source of these receptors: a man between 18 and 29 years old with active or convalescent COVID-19.

The chain couples TRBV28 to TRBJ1-3; D unclear. The CDR3 totals 12 residues. V was cut by 7 bases and J by 3 bases, with 7 bases left in between. From germline, CDR1 is MDHEN and CDR2 SYDVKM. CDR3 sequence (DNA): TGTGCCAGCACCGAGTTTGGAAACACCATATATTTT. Translation: CASTEFGNTIYF.

This chain joins TRBV2 and TRBJ2-1, with D possibly being TRBD2 (5 bases). Germline CDR1 is SNHLY and CDR2 is FYNNEI. Trimming pared 4 bases from V and 6 bases from J, leaving 13 bases between. There are 14 residues in the CDR3. The CDR3 DNA reads TGTGCCAGCAGTGTAATAGGGAGTCGCAATGAGCAGTTCTTC. It is translated as CASSVIGSRNEQFF.

The chain is built from TRBV11-2 and TRBJ1-6, with 9 bases aligning to TRBD1. Germline CDR1 and CDR2: SGHAT and FQNNGV. V gave up 5 bases and J gave up 4 bases; unmatched junction bases: 6. CDR3 length: 16 amino acids. CDR3 protein: CASSNIGTGYNSPLHF. Here the CDR3 DNA reads TGTGCCAGCAGCAATATCGGGACAGGGTATAATTCACCCCTCCACTTT.

The chain uses TRBV29-1 and TRBJ1-1; TRBD1 matches at 10 bases. Looked up from germline, CDR1 is SQVTM and CDR2 is ANQGSEA. The CDR3 totals 12 residues. The junction had 11 bases not matched to a gene; V was cut back by 8 bases and J by 11 bases. In DNA, the CDR3 is TGCAGCTCGATGACAGGGGGCCCGGTGGCTTTCTTT. The encoded protein is CSSMTGGPVAFF.

J is TRBJ2-2 and V is TRBV19; 12 nucleotides line up with TRBD2. This CDR3 region has 16 residues. The germline CDR1 and CDR2 sequences are LNHDA and SQIVND (reference sequence). V was clipped by 3 bases and J by 9 bases; unmatched bases: 8. The CDR3 nucleotides are TGTGCCAGTAGTATTCTCGGACTAGCGGGACAATGGGAGCTGTTTTTT. Protein sequence: CASSILGLAGQWELFF.

The chain links TRBV6-4 to TRBJ1-5, with TRBD1 identical over 9 bases. J lost 0 bases, V lost 3 bases, and 9 bases had no gene match. Germline V gives CDR1 MRHNA, CDR2 SNTAGT. This CDR3 comprises 18 residues. Here the CDR3 DNA reads TGTGCCAGCAGTGATCCGGGACAGGGAGTACATAGCAATCAGCCCCAGCATTTT. It specifies CASSDPGQGVHSNQPQHF.

The gene calls are TRBV4-1 and TRBJ1-2, with 8 bases identical to TRBD1. Germline trimming cut 0 bases from V and 7 bases from J; bases unmatched to any gene: 10. This CDR3 region has 16 residues. Germline V CDR1 and CDR2: MGHRA, YSYEKL. The CDR3 coding sequence is TGCGCCAGCAGCCAAGATCGGGCAGGGGGCGTTTTTGGCTACACCTTC. It specifies CASSQDRAGGVFGYTF.

This clone appeared once. This chain links TRBV10-3 with TRBJ2-3; no clear D gene. Trimming shortened V by 0 bases and J by 0 bases, and 4 bases separated the two germline ends. The germline gives CDR1 ENHRY, CDR2 SYGVKD. The CDR3 has 14 amino acids. CDR3 in DNA: TGTGCCATCAGTGAGTCCCCTAGCACAGATACGCAGTATTTT. Translated, it gives CAISESPSTDTQYF.

The chain links TRBV29-1 to TRBJ2-3; 11 nucleotides match TRBD2. The CDR3 spans 17 residues. After removal of 6 bases from V and 0 bases from J, the junction contained 11 bases not matched to a gene. From germline, CDR1 is SQVTM and CDR2 ANQGSEA. CDR3 protein: CSVIAGGHPYSTDTQYF. The CDR3 DNA reads TGCAGCGTAATAGCGGGGGGGCATCCCTATAGCACAGATACGCAGTATTTT.

This sequence joins TRBV5-8 and TRBJ2-1; TRBD2 matches 9 bases. CDR3 size: 15 residues. Germline V gene data show CDR1 as SGHTS and CDR2 as YDEGEE. J lost 4 bases, V lost 5 bases, and 7 bases had no gene match. The CDR3 here is CASRPRTSAYNEQFF. The CDR3, as DNA: TGTGCCAGCAGACCCCGGACTAGCGCTTACAATGAGCAGTTCTTC.